This is a list of T cell receptor beta chains from one sample in a study of response to subunit inactivated influenza vaccine. TCRdb recomputed calls from the RT-PCR reads with MiXCR, one row per CDR3 protein. This table holds more than 600,000 distinct CDR3 sequences, approximately 17% found once. Sequences were derived from PBMCs from blood, sampled around 5 days after vaccination. The receptors stem from a middle-aged man who received an inactivated influenza vaccine. The CDR3 runs from the conserved cysteine through the conserved F or W. The D gene is left open where the match is weak. Clone size is stated in some rows and not others, as once, few, many or a class when expanded.

v_gene: TRBV28
j_gene: TRBJ2-7
d_gene: -
abundance: -
CDR3aa: CASSTFTLLYEQYF
CDR3nt: TGTGCCAGCAGCACCTTCACACTCCTCTACGAGCAGTACTTC

v_gene: TRBV7-4
j_gene: TRBJ2-3
d_gene: -
abundance: few
CDR3aa: CASSLHTSTDTQYF
CDR3nt: TGTGCCAGCAGCTTACATACTAGCACAGATACGCAGTATTTT

v_gene: TRBV28
j_gene: TRBJ2-7
d_gene: TRBD1
abundance: few
CDR3aa: CASSEPARQGFAYF
CDR3nt: TGTGCCAGCAGCGAACCGGCGAGACAGGGGTTTGCGTACTTC

v_gene: TRBV20-1
j_gene: TRBJ2-7
d_gene: -
abundance: few
CDR3aa: CSATRQVYGEQYF
CDR3nt: TGCAGTGCTACCAGACAGGTTTACGGCGAGCAGTACTTC

v_gene: TRBV5-1
j_gene: TRBJ1-2
d_gene: -
abundance: -
CDR3aa: CASFGGIRGGYTF
CDR3nt: TGCGCCAGTTTCGGCGGAATTCGGGGTGGCTACACCTTC

v_gene: TRBV27
j_gene: TRBJ2-7
d_gene: TRBD1
abundance: -
CDR3aa: CASRRTGLSYEQYF
CDR3nt: TGTGCCAGCAGGCGGACAGGCCTCTCCTACGAGCAGTACTTC

v_gene: TRBV4-3
j_gene: TRBJ1-1
d_gene: -
abundance: many
CDR3aa: CASSPRAGGLMNTEAFF
CDR3nt: TGCGCCAGCAGCCCCCGGGCAGGAGGCCTTATGAACACTGAAGCTTTCTTT

v_gene: TRBV15
j_gene: TRBJ1-5
d_gene: -
abundance: many
CDR3aa: CATSSTKIQPQHF
CDR3nt: TGTGCCACCAGCAGCACGAAAATTCAGCCCCAGCATTTT

v_gene: TRBV5-1
j_gene: TRBJ1-1
d_gene: -
abundance: few
CDR3aa: CASSLSGYNTEAFF
CDR3nt: TGCGCCAGCAGCTTGTCAGGTTATAACACTGAAGCTTTCTTT

v_gene: TRBV20-1
j_gene: TRBJ2-5
d_gene: -
abundance: few
CDR3aa: CSWADQETQYF
CDR3nt: TGCAGCTGGGCGGACCAAGAGACCCAGTACTTC

v_gene: TRBV4-1
j_gene: TRBJ2-3
d_gene: -
abundance: -
CDR3aa: CASSQDRLPADTQYF
CDR3nt: TGCGCCAGCAGCCAAGATAGACTTCCGGCCGATACGCAGTATTTT

v_gene: TRBV6-4
j_gene: TRBJ2-1
d_gene: TRBD2
abundance: many
CDR3aa: CASSESPGTSYNEQFF
CDR3nt: TGTGCCAGCAGTGAAAGTCCCGGGACTAGCTACAATGAGCAGTTCTTC

v_gene: TRBV9
j_gene: TRBJ1-4
d_gene: -
abundance: few
CDR3aa: CASSVQAGLNEKLFF
CDR3nt: TGTGCCAGCAGCGTACAGGCAGGGCTTAATGAAAAACTGTTTTTT

v_gene: TRBV5-1
j_gene: TRBJ2-1
d_gene: -
abundance: many
CDR3aa: CASGEARYFGNEQFF
CDR3nt: -

v_gene: TRBV7-2
j_gene: TRBJ2-5
d_gene: -
abundance: few
CDR3aa: CASSLVPGGGETQYF
CDR3nt: TGTGCCAGCAGCTTAGTCCCTGGAGGAGGAGAGACCCAGTACTTC

v_gene: TRBV30
j_gene: TRBJ2-1
d_gene: TRBD2
abundance: -
CDR3aa: CAWKLAGGVGQFF
CDR3nt: TGTGCCTGGAAGTTAGCGGGAGGGGTGGGGCAGTTCTTC

v_gene: TRBV20-1
j_gene: TRBJ1-6
d_gene: TRBD1
abundance: few
CDR3aa: CSASYRDRISPLHF
CDR3nt: TGCAGTGCAAGTTACCGGGACAGGATTTCACCCCTCCACTTT

v_gene: TRBV12-3/TRBV12-4
j_gene: TRBJ2-3
d_gene: -
abundance: -
CDR3aa: CASSNRDPKGEDTQYF
CDR3nt: TGTGCCAGCAGCAACCGGGACCCCAAGGGTGAAGATACGCAGTATTTT

v_gene: TRBV29-1
j_gene: TRBJ1-1
d_gene: -
abundance: few
CDR3aa: CSVEDGRGDTEAFF
CDR3nt: TGCAGCGTTGAAGATGGACGGGGTGACACTGAAGCTTTCTTT

v_gene: TRBV10-3
j_gene: TRBJ2-5
d_gene: -
abundance: few
CDR3aa: CAISDGRAETQYF
CDR3nt: TGTGCCATCAGTGATGGCAGGGCGGAGACCCAGTACTTC

v_gene: TRBV5-1
j_gene: TRBJ1-5
d_gene: -
abundance: -
CDR3aa: CASSVTGGGNQPQHF
CDR3nt: TGCGCCAGCAGCGTAACAGGAGGAGGCAATCAGCCCCAGCATTTT

v_gene: TRBV12-3/TRBV12-4
j_gene: TRBJ1-2
d_gene: TRBD1
abundance: few
CDR3aa: CASSRTGGPYGYTF
CDR3nt: TGTGCCAGCAGCCGGACAGGGGGACCCTATGGCTACACCTTC

v_gene: TRBV29-1
j_gene: TRBJ1-2
d_gene: -
abundance: -
CDR3aa: CSVEITRGTYGYTF
CDR3nt: TGCAGCGTTGAAATCACGAGGGGAACCTATGGCTACACCTTC

v_gene: TRBV12-3/TRBV12-4
j_gene: TRBJ1-6
d_gene: -
abundance: few
CDR3aa: CASSFGSNSPLHF
CDR3nt: TGTGCCAGCAGTTTCGGGTCAAATTCACCCCTCCACTTT

v_gene: TRBV7-9
j_gene: TRBJ2-6
d_gene: -
abundance: few
CDR3aa: CASSLVPGTGANVLTF
CDR3nt: TGTGCCAGCAGCTTAGTTCCCGGGACTGGGGCCAACGTCCTGACTTTC

v_gene: TRBV20-1
j_gene: TRBJ2-5
d_gene: TRBD2
abundance: -
CDR3aa: CSARPSGGPLGQETQYF
CDR3nt: TGCAGTGCTAGACCGAGCGGGGGGCCCCTAGGCCAAGAGACCCAGTACTTC

v_gene: TRBV4-1
j_gene: TRBJ2-3
d_gene: -
abundance: -
CDR3aa: CASSQEFSGGLGQYF
CDR3nt: TGCGCCAGCAGCCAAGAGTTTTCAGGGGGGCTGGGGCAGTATTTT

v_gene: TRBV20-1
j_gene: TRBJ2-3
d_gene: TRBD2
abundance: many
CDR3aa: CSATSGRDTQYF
CDR3nt: TGCAGTGCTACTAGCGGGAGGGATACGCAGTATTTT

v_gene: TRBV7-2
j_gene: TRBJ2-7
d_gene: -
abundance: few
CDR3aa: CASSLVTGVEQYF
CDR3nt: TGTGCCAGCAGCTTAGTGACGGGGGTAGAGCAGTACTTC

v_gene: TRBV5-1
j_gene: TRBJ2-7
d_gene: TRBD1
abundance: few
CDR3aa: CASSGQGQPMNEQYF
CDR3nt: TGCGCCAGCAGCGGACAGGGGCAGCCGATGAACGAGCAGTACTTC

v_gene: TRBV5-1
j_gene: TRBJ1-4
d_gene: -
abundance: many
CDR3aa: CASSIGGDLHEKLFF
CDR3nt: TGCGCCAGCAGCATTGGAGGGGACCTCCATGAAAAACTGTTTTTT

v_gene: TRBV20-1
j_gene: TRBJ2-2
d_gene: -
abundance: few
CDR3aa: CSARDPTPNTGELFF
CDR3nt: TGCAGTGCTAGAGATCCGACACCGAACACCGGGGAGCTGTTTTTT

v_gene: TRBV20-1
j_gene: TRBJ2-7
d_gene: TRBD1
abundance: few
CDR3aa: CSVTGRPGEQYF
CDR3nt: TGCAGTGTGACAGGGCGCCCCGGGGAGCAGTACTTC

v_gene: TRBV12-3/TRBV12-4
j_gene: TRBJ1-5
d_gene: TRBD1
abundance: few
CDR3aa: CASRPTGNTQPQHF
CDR3nt: TGTGCCAGCAGGCCGACAGGGAATACCCAGCCCCAGCATTTT

v_gene: TRBV7-9
j_gene: TRBJ2-5
d_gene: -
abundance: few
CDR3aa: CASSLRGSWETQYF
CDR3nt: TGTGCCAGCAGCTTAAGGGGCTCGTGGGAGACCCAGTACTTC

v_gene: TRBV9
j_gene: TRBJ2-7
d_gene: -
abundance: -
CDR3aa: CASSVGRSLYEQYF
CDR3nt: TGTGCCAGCAGCGTCGGGCGGAGTCTCTACGAGCAGTACTTC

v_gene: TRBV9
j_gene: TRBJ2-7
d_gene: TRBD1
abundance: -
CDR3aa: CASGTALNEQYF
CDR3nt: TGTGCCAGCGGGACAGCTCTCAACGAGCAGTACTTC

v_gene: TRBV7-2
j_gene: TRBJ2-7
d_gene: -
abundance: few
CDR3aa: CASSSATVYEQYF
CDR3nt: TGTGCCAGCAGCTCAGCCACTGTCTACGAGCAGTACTTC

v_gene: TRBV27
j_gene: TRBJ2-3
d_gene: TRBD2
abundance: -
CDR3aa: CASSLSVLAGGSTDTQYF
CDR3nt: TGTGCCAGCAGTTTATCGGTACTAGCGGGAGGAAGCACAGATACGCAGTATTTT

v_gene: TRBV12-3/TRBV12-4
j_gene: TRBJ2-5
d_gene: TRBD2
abundance: -
CDR3aa: CASRWTSGQETQYF
CDR3nt: TGTGCCAGCAGATGGACTAGCGGCCAAGAGACCCAGTACTTC

v_gene: TRBV3-1
j_gene: TRBJ2-1
d_gene: TRBD2
abundance: -
CDR3aa: CASSPGSGRAGDEQFF
CDR3nt: TGTGCCAGCAGTCCCGGGAGCGGGAGGGCCGGGGATGAGCAGTTCTTC

v_gene: TRBV12-3/TRBV12-4
j_gene: TRBJ1-5
d_gene: -
abundance: many
CDR3aa: CASSSERDSNQPQHF
CDR3nt: TGTGCCAGCAGTTCCGAGAGGGATAGCAATCAGCCCCAGCATTTT